The 14 T cell receptor beta chains below all came from one sample that was sequenced in a study of control samples from healthy donors and cancer patients. Assay used: immunoSEQ multiplex PCR; TCRdb lists only in-frame clones, some missing. The sample includes 150,000 or so clones, about 94% of them seen just once. Sequencing used blood. Receptors were obtained from a middle-aged man in good health.

The chain carries TRBV5-1 and TRBJ1-1; the D is unclear. Germline V CDR1 and CDR2: SGHRS, YFSETQ. The CDR3 is 13 amino acids. V shed 7 bases and J shed 4 bases, with 14 bases lying between them. In DNA, the CDR3 is TGCGCCAGCTCCGATCTCCTCGGCACTGAAGCTTTCTTT. Translated: CASSDLLGTEAFF.

With regard to this clone: The same CDR3 also results from other DNA sequences found in this sample. The CDR3 region has the DNA TGTGCCAGCAGTTTAGGACAGCCCCAGCATTTT. Protein sequence: CASSLGQPQHF. This chain uses TRBV12-3 or TRBV12-4 with TRBJ1-5, with no clear D. CDR3 size: 11 residues. V shed 1 base and J shed 7 bases, with 2 bases lying between them.

Here the CDR3 DNA reads TGTGCCAGCAGTGTCGGCCAGACCGAAGGCTACACCTTC. Encoded protein: CASSVGQTEGYTF. The chain employs TRBV25-1 and TRBJ1-2; D is uncertain. The germline V gene has CDR1 MGHDK and CDR2 SYGVNS. V lost 4 bases, J lost 8 bases, and 14 bases lay in between. CDR3 length: 13 amino acids.

This clone was observed a single time. The chain carries TRBV24-1 and TRBJ2-5; 7 nucleotides match TRBD1. CDR3 length equals 16 residues. CDR1 and CDR2 from the germline V gene are KGHDR and SFDVKD. With V trimmed by 2 bases and J by 5 bases, 10 bases remained unmatched. The CDR3 DNA sequence: TGTGCCACCAGTGATTCCGACAGGGATTACGGGGAGACCCAGTACTTC. This sequence encodes CATSDSDRDYGETQYF.

J is TRBJ1-1 and V is TRBV12-3 or TRBV12-4, with 8 bases matching TRBD1. CDR3 length: 12 amino acids. Trimming removed 6 bases from V and 6 bases from J; junction bases left unmatched: 3. The CDR3 spells CASRDRAPEAFF. CDR3 coding DNA: TGTGCCAGCAGGGACAGGGCCCCTGAAGCTTTCTTT.

The chain employs TRBV28 and TRBJ1-2; D perhaps matches TRBD1 (5 bases). Trimming pared 4 bases from V and 5 bases from J, leaving 17 bases between. The CDR3 loop spans 15 amino acids. Germline lookup yields CDR1 MDHEN and CDR2 SYDVKM. Here the CDR3 DNA reads TGTGCCAGCAGTTCCATACCCTCGGGGGGTTATGGCTACACCTTC. Translation: CASSSIPSGGYGYTF.

The rearrangement uses TRBV30 and TRBJ1-2; tentatively, D is TRBD1 (5 bases). Trimming took off 3 bases at V and 4 bases at J, with 12 bases between the two ends. The CDR3 runs 13 residues. Germline assignment: CDR1 GTSNPN and CDR2 SVGIG (reference sequence). In DNA, the CDR3 is TGTGCCTGGAGGGGACCTCCCGCCTATGGCTACACCTTC. Encoded protein: CAWRGPPAYGYTF.

The chain uses TRBV3-1 (or the pseudogene TRBV3-2) and TRBJ1-2; unclear D gene. The CDR3 loop spans 15 amino acids. The germline V and J ends were trimmed by 0 bases and 4 bases, with 12 bases remaining between them. Germline loops: CDR1 LGHDT, CDR2 YNNKEL (reference sequence). The CDR3 is CASSQDWGNIYGYTF. The CDR3 bases are TGTGCCAGCAGCCAAGATTGGGGAAACATCTATGGCTACACCTTC.

The chain combines TRBV6-5 with TRBJ2-1; D is possibly TRBD2 (6 bases). Germline V lookup: CDR1 MNHEY, CDR2 SVGAGI. V lost 4 bases, J lost 6 bases, and 10 bases lay in between. CDR3 size: 13 residues. The CDR3 bases are TGTGCCAGCAGTTCTACTAGCCTCAATGAGCAGTTCTTC. Translating it yields CASSSTSLNEQFF.

The chain recombines TRBV7-6 with TRBJ1-1; 9 bases are shared with TRBD1. CDR3 length: 16 amino acids. From germline, CDR1 is SGHVS and CDR2 FNYEAQ. Trimming cost V 3 bases and J 3 bases; bases outside gene matches: 8. Written as DNA, the CDR3 is TGTGCCAGCAGCTTTTCCAACAGGGGGCGCGACACTGAAGCTTTCTTT. This codes for CASSFSNRGRDTEAFF.

This sequence joins TRBV2 and TRBJ1-5, with a possible D match to TRBD1 (5 bases). There are 12 residues in the CDR3. Trimming took 7 bases from V and 5 from J, leaving 9 bases between them. The germline V gene has CDR1 SNHLY and CDR2 FYNNEI. The CDR3 region has the DNA TGTGCCAGCACACAGGTGGATCAGCCCCAGCATTTT. Its protein is CASTQVDQPQHF.

This clone was seen once. The rearrangement uses TRBV13 and TRBJ1-4, with D unclear. V dropped 2 bases and J dropped 8 bases, with 15 bases sitting between them. Germline lookup yields CDR1 PRHDT and CDR2 FYEKMQ (reference sequence). The CDR3 totals 15 residues. The CDR3: CASSLRPSLGEKLFF. As DNA, the CDR3 is TGTGCCAGCAGCTTACGGCCAAGCTTGGGGGAAAAACTGTTTTTT.

This chain joins TRBV7-8 and TRBJ2-5; TRBD1 agrees at 10 bases. CDR3 size: 17 residues. After removal of 5 bases from V and 5 bases from J, the junction contained 14 bases not matched to a gene. The V gene's germline CDR1 is SGHVS and CDR2 FQNEAQ. CDR3 nucleotide sequence: TGTGCCAGCAGCGTGGTGGTAGGGACAGGGGTTGGGGAGACCCAGTACTTC. Its protein is CASSVVVGTGVGETQYF.

This chain uses TRBV4-3 with TRBJ2-3; 7 bases are shared with TRBD1. After removal of 0 bases from V and 3 bases from J, the junction contained 0 bases not matched to a gene. Germline loops: CDR1 LGHNA, CDR2 YSLEER. This CDR3 region has 14 residues. CDR3 in amino acids: CASSQDRGTDTQYF. CDR3 DNA sequence: TGCGCCAGCAGCCAAGACAGGGGGACAGATACGCAGTATTTT.